A single sample gave rise to the 19 T cell receptor beta chains below, sequenced in a study of regulatory T cells in long-lasting Graves disease. CDR3 regions were amplified by Arm-PCR using iRepertoire HTBI primers to build TCR beta libraries. Each CDR3 protein gets one entry after TCRdb re-called the multiplex PCR reads with MiXCR. The profile shows 450,000 to 700,000 distinct CDR3 sequences, approximately 15% of them singletons. This sample's time point: newly diagnosed GD, antithyroid drugs for less than 3 months. From PBMCs, RNA was extracted and then used to make the TCR library. A further study also used this sample, focusing on T cells in Graves' hyperthyroidism and ophthalmopathy.

The sample was peripheral blood mononuclear cells (PBMCs), taken at new diagnosis, from a patient treated with antithyroid drugs. The source of these receptors is a man aged 25 to 45 with Graves disease.

Many counts were recorded for this clonotype. The chain links TRBV29-1 to TRBJ2-5; the D gene is possibly TRBD1 (6 bases). Germline V gene lookup returns CDR1 SQVTM and CDR2 ANQGSEA. The CDR3 runs 12 residues. Between the trimmed V and J ends, which lost 6 bases and 9 bases, there was a span of 17 bases. Written as DNA, the CDR3 is TGCAGCGTGGCGGACAGCCAAAGGGCCCAGTACTTC. It translates to CSVADSQRAQYF.

In this sample, this clonotype turned up many times. The J gene is TRBJ1-1, the V gene TRBV6-2 or TRBV6-3; no clear D. Deletions cut 0 bases from V and 6 bases from J, with 11 bases between. CDR3 length: 14 residues. Germline assignment: CDR1 MNHEY and CDR2 SVGEGT. The CDR3: CASSYSDRYPEAFF. The CDR3 DNA reads as TGTGCCAGCAGTTACTCTGATAGGTACCCTGAAGCTTTCTTT.

Comments on this clonotype: A much larger clone is a single base away; this may be a read error. The chain employs TRBV5-1 and TRBJ2-1; 12 nucleotides line up with TRBD2. CDR1 is SGHRS, CDR2 YFSETQ, per germline. This CDR3 is 16 amino acids long. The trim removed 4 bases at V and 4 bases at J, leaving 6 bases unmatched. CDR3 DNA sequence: TGCGCCAGCAGCCCTGGGACTAGCGGGCTTTACAATGAGCAGTTCTTC. Encoded protein: CASSPGTSGLYNEQFF.

This clonotype was counted ten times or more. The chain uses TRBV20-1 and TRBJ2-5; 8 bases are shared with TRBD2. V trimming: 0 bases; J trimming: 5 bases; junction bases outside the gene matches: 14. The CDR3 has 17 amino acids. CDR1 is DFQATT, CDR2 SNEGSKA, per germline (reference sequence). The CDR3 here is CSARDGLRTSGLETQYF. CDR3 nucleotide sequence: TGCAGTGCTAGAGATGGCTTAAGAACTAGCGGACTGGAGACCCAGTACTTC.

This clonotype has a count of ten or more. The J gene is TRBJ2-3, the V gene TRBV12-3 or TRBV12-4, with 7 bases identical to TRBD1. The CDR3 is made up of 15 amino acids. Germline trimming cut 8 bases from V and 2 bases from J; bases unmatched to any gene: 10. CDR3 bases: TGTGCCAGCCAGCGGACAGGAGCCTACACAGATACGCAGTATTTT. Amino acids: CASQRTGAYTDTQYF.

In this sample, this clonotype turned up many times. A much more abundant neighbour one base away suggests this may be a read error. V and J are TRBV3-1 and TRBJ2-3; 12 bases match TRBD2. Per the germline V gene, CDR1 is LGHDT and CDR2 is YNNKEL (reference sequence). Trimming took 5 bases from V and 3 from J; bases not matched to a gene: 3. The CDR3 loop spans 15 amino acids. The CDR3 spells CASSFTSGRTDTQYF. CDR3 nucleotides: TGTGCCAGCAGCTTCACTAGCGGGAGGACAGATACGCAGTATTTT.

This rearrangement joins TRBV6-1 to TRBJ2-7, with D possibly called TRBD1 or TRBD2 (5 bases each). This CDR3 spans 15 amino acids. The V end was cut by 1 base, the J end by 3 bases, with 13 bases between. CDR1 MNHNS and CDR2 SASEGT come from the germline V gene. The CDR3 loop is CASSEGGSRIYEQYF. DNA of the CDR3: TGTGCCAGCAGTGAAGGGGGGTCGAGGATCTACGAGCAGTACTTC.

This clonotype was seen repeatedly, ten times or more. The gene calls are TRBV27 and TRBJ1-6; weak D call: TRBD1 (5 bases). Trimming took off 5 bases at V and 0 bases at J, with 5 bases between the two ends. The germline gives CDR1 MNHEY, CDR2 SMNVEV (reference sequence). This CDR3 has 14 amino acids. The CDR3, as DNA: TGTGCCAGCAGTGGGGGCTCCTATAATTCACCCCTCCACTTT. This encodes CASSGGSYNSPLHF.

This clonotype was detected ten times or more. The V call is TRBV7-2, the J call TRBJ2-4; TRBD2 aligns across 9 bases. V lost 4 bases and J lost 10; bases outside the gene matches: 14. The length of the CDR3 is 16 residues. Germline V gene data show CDR1 as SGHTA and CDR2 as FQGNSA. The DNA of the CDR3 is TGTGCCAGCAGCTCCCCGTCGGGCGGGAGGGTTGGTATTCAGTACTTC. Translation: CASSSPSGGRVGIQYF.

Only a few counts were recorded for this clonotype. The chain uses TRBV3-1 and TRBJ2-7; D gene unclear. Germline CDR1 reads LGHDT; CDR2 reads YNNKEL (reference sequence). Trimming left V 7 bases short and J 6 bases short, with 4 bases between. This CDR3 has 9 residues. The CDR3: CASNLEQYF. In DNA form, the CDR3 reads TGTGCCAGCAACCTCGAGCAGTACTTC.

This clonotype has ten or more counts. The V gene is TRBV27, the J gene TRBJ2-1; 8 bases are a match to TRBD2. CDR1 is MNHEY and CDR2 is SMNVEV in the germline V gene (reference sequence). V dropped 0 bases and J dropped 6; count of bases not matched to a gene: 4. There are 15 residues in the CDR3. The CDR3 loop is CASSLSELAANEQFF. Here the CDR3 DNA reads TGTGCCAGCAGTTTATCGGAACTAGCGGCCAATGAGCAGTTCTTC.

The table lists this clonotype with a few counts. The chain combines TRBV7-6 with TRBJ2-7, with a weak D call TRBD1 (6 bases). In germline, CDR1 is SGHVS, CDR2 FNYEAQ. V lost 0 bases, J lost 1 base, and 10 bases lay in between. This CDR3 is 15 amino acids long. CDR3 sequence reads: CASSLAGTISYEQYF. CDR3 in DNA: TGTGCCAGCAGCTTAGCCGGGACAATTTCCTACGAGCAGTACTTC.

This clonotype was counted at least ten times. The J gene is TRBJ1-1, the V gene TRBV19; D is unresolved. The CDR3 loop spans 14 amino acids. The germline CDR1 and CDR2 sequences are LNHDA and SQIVND (reference sequence). V was pared by 7 bases and J by 0 bases, with 12 bases between. In DNA, the CDR3 is TGTGCCAGTACCCTCGGGGTATTGAACACTGAAGCTTTCTTT. It codes for CASTLGVLNTEAFF.

In the case of this clonotype: One base away lies a much larger clone, so this may be a sequencing read error. CDR3 region: CSVEEQGGINEQFF. CDR3 DNA: TGCAGCGTAGAGGAACAGGGAGGGATCAATGAGCAGTTCTTC. The chain has TRBV29-1 and TRBJ2-1, with TRBD2 as a possible D gene (7 bases). Germline CDR1 is SQVTM and CDR2 is ANQGSEA. The length of the CDR3 is 14 residues. V was trimmed by 6 bases and J by 6 bases, leaving 18 bases between them.

This clonotype has a count of ten or more. This chain joins TRBV5-1 and TRBJ2-1; a possible D gene is TRBD1 (5 bases). The CDR3 is 16 residues long. Trimming shortened V by 5 bases and J by 1 base, and 16 bases separated the two germline ends. CDR1 and CDR2 from the germline V gene are SGHRS and YFSETQ. The CDR3 reads CASRPRPTGSYNEQFF. Here the CDR3 DNA reads TGCGCCAGCAGGCCGCGACCAACAGGTTCCTACAATGAGCAGTTCTTC.

This clonotype was detected ten times or more. The V call is TRBV7-2, the J call TRBJ2-7; 10 bases align to TRBD2. The CDR3 has 15 residues. Germline CDR1 and CDR2: SGHTA and FQGNSA. J lost 5 bases, V lost 4 bases, and 8 bases had no gene match. CDR3 coding DNA: TGTGCCAGCAGCTCGGGACTAGCGAGAGGCAACGAGCAGTACTTC. Translating gives CASSSGLARGNEQYF. The full variable domain, completed using reference TRBV7-2 and TRBJ2-7, is GAGVSQSPSNKVTEKGKDVELRCDPISGHTALYWYRQSLGQGLEFLIYFQGNSAPDKSGLPSDRFSAERTGGSVSTLTIQRTQQEDSAVYLCASSSGLARGNEQYFGPGTRLTVT.

The table lists this clonotype with a few counts. V gene TRBV29-1 combines with J gene TRBJ2-5; 12 bases are a match to TRBD2. Looked up from germline, CDR1 is SQVTM and CDR2 is ANQGSEA. J gave up 5 bases and V 6 bases, and 10 bases lay outside the gene matches. The CDR3 consists of 15 residues. CDR3 sequence: CSVGETSGSWETQYF. The DNA of the CDR3 is TGCAGCGTGGGAGAGACTAGCGGGAGTTGGGAGACCCAGTACTTC. Variable domain in full (rest from reference TRBV29-1 and TRBJ2-5): SAVISQKPSRDICQRGTSLTIQCQVDSQVTMMFWYRQQPGQSLTLIATANQGSEATYESGFVIDKFPISRPNLTFSTLTVSNMSPEDSSIYLCSVGETSGSWETQYFGPGTRLLVL.

This clonotype was seen ten or more times. The gene calls are TRBV6-1 and TRBJ2-7; D unclear. CDR3 length: 12 amino acids. The germline V gene has CDR1 MNHNS and CDR2 SASEGT. Trimming removed 0 bases at V and 3 bases at J, with 3 bases between. The CDR3 protein is CASSEANYEQYF. Here the CDR3 DNA reads TGTGCCAGCAGTGAAGCTAACTACGAGCAGTACTTC.

This clonotype was observed at least ten times. The V gene is TRBV2, the J gene TRBJ2-7; perhaps TRBD2 as D (6 bases). This CDR3 region has 11 residues. The V and J ends lost 7 bases and 6 bases respectively, with 10 bases between them. The germline gives CDR1 SNHLY, CDR2 FYNNEI. The CDR3 region has the DNA TGTGCCAGCACTTCCGGGGGCGAGCAGTACTTC. Translated, it gives CASTSGGEQYF.